These 27 T cell receptor beta chains were all obtained from the same sample, sequenced in a study of cytomegalovirus exposure and HLA in healthy donors. Amplification used 60 Vbeta primers and 13 Jbeta primers. The protocol was immunoSEQ multiplex PCR, while the TCRdb copy is restricted to in-frame clones and leaves out a portion. The data hold 150,000 to 200,000 clones, with 75% to 85% observed a single time. The sequencing input was PBMCs. These receptor sequences come from a woman between 18 and 29 years old in good health and CMV-seropositive.

The CDR3 nucleotides read TGTGCCAGCAGCTTAGGGCTCAAGCAGTACTTC. Translated, it gives CASSLGLKQYF. J is TRBJ2-7 and V is TRBV7-9; D gene unclear. Germline V CDR1 and CDR2: SEHNR, FQNEAQ (reference sequence). CDR3 size: 11 residues. Trimming left V 1 base short and J 8 bases short, with 6 bases between. Filled out from reference TRBV7-9 and TRBJ2-7, the complete variable domain reads DTGVSQNPRHKITKRGQNVTFRCDPISEHNRLYWYRQTLGQGPEFLTYFQNEAQLEKSRLLSDRFSAERPKGSFSTLEIQRTEQGDSAMYLCASSLGLKQYFGPGTRLTVT.

This sequence joins TRBV6-1 and TRBJ1-5; 10 bases align to TRBD1. Trimming cost V 3 bases and J 6 bases; bases outside gene matches: 8. This CDR3 contains 16 residues. CDR1 and CDR2 (germline): MNHNS, SASEGT. The CDR3 nucleotides read TGTGCCAGCAGTGAGCATGACAGGGGGCTGGCTCAGCCCCAGCATTTT. This gives the protein CASSEHDRGLAQPQHF.

The chain links TRBV6-1 to TRBJ1-4; D gene unclear. This CDR3 has 11 amino acids. Germline V lookup: CDR1 MNHNS, CDR2 SASEGT. Trimming stripped 2 bases from V and 13 bases from J, with 8 bases between. CDR3 region: CASSELSGLFF. Written as DNA, the CDR3 is TGTGCCAGCAGTGAACTGTCGGGACTGTTTTTT.

The V call is TRBV28, the J call TRBJ2-7; TRBD2 matches 8 bases. The CDR3 has 16 amino acids. Germline lookup yields CDR1 MDHEN and CDR2 SYDVKM. Trimming at V came to 3 bases and at J to 0 bases, leaving 7 bases not matched to a gene. CDR3 residues: CASSFRSGGVSYEQYF. The CDR3 DNA reads TGTGCCAGCAGTTTCCGCAGCGGGGGCGTCTCCTACGAGCAGTACTTC.

The chain has TRBV7-6 and TRBJ2-2, with D unclear. The CDR3 is made up of 13 amino acids. V was shortened by 5 bases and J by 6 bases, with 10 bases between the two germline ends. In germline, CDR1 is SGHVS, CDR2 FNYEAQ. The CDR3 sequence is CASSPTSSGELFF. CDR3 DNA: TGTGCCAGCAGCCCGACAAGTTCCGGGGAGCTGTTTTTT.

This chain uses TRBV6-6 with TRBJ2-1; 8 bases line up with TRBD2. CDR3 size: 15 residues. The germline CDR1 and CDR2 sequences are MNHNY and SVGAGI (reference sequence). V dropped 6 bases and J dropped 7; count of bases not matched to a gene: 11. DNA for the CDR3: TGTGCCAGCAGAGCGAGCGGGGGCCGTAGGAATGAGCAGTTCTTC. As protein: CASRASGGRRNEQFF.

This clone appeared once. This chain uses TRBV7-2 with TRBJ2-1; TRBD2 might be the D (6 bases). Germline V gene data show CDR1 as SGHTA and CDR2 as FQGNSA. The ends were cut back, 2 bases at V and 6 bases at J, with 8 bases in the middle. This CDR3 region has 13 residues. This CDR3 is CASSLRLGNEQFF. CDR3 nucleotides: TGTGCCAGCAGCTTAAGACTAGGCAATGAGCAGTTCTTC.

The rearrangement joins TRBV19 to TRBJ1-1; D is uncertain. Trimming cost V 0 bases and J 0 bases, with 11 bases left between them. CDR1 LNHDA and CDR2 SQIVND come from the germline V gene (reference sequence). There are 16 residues in the CDR3. CDR3 region: CASSIDDYGMNTEAFF. Written as DNA, the CDR3 is TGTGCCAGTAGTATAGATGACTATGGGATGAACACTGAAGCTTTCTTT.

The chain employs TRBV9 and TRBJ1-5; D is unresolved. The CDR3 extends over 15 amino acids. In germline, CDR1 is SGDLS, CDR2 YYNGEE. Trimming cost V 0 bases and J 5 bases, with 12 bases left between them. CDR3 sequence (DNA): TGTGCCAGCAGCGTAGGTTTATCGTTTGATCAGCCCCAGCATTTT. Encoded protein: CASSVGLSFDQPQHF.

The chain links TRBV6-5 to TRBJ2-1; 11 bases fit TRBD2. The V segment lost 2 bases and the J segment 4 bases; nucleotides outside the gene matches: 1. The CDR3 spans 15 residues. Per the germline V gene, CDR1 is MNHEY and CDR2 is SVGAGI. The CDR3 coding sequence is TGTGCCAGCAGTTACACTAGCGGGGGTTACAATGAGCAGTTCTTC. It yields the protein CASSYTSGGYNEQFF.

The chain has TRBV6-1 and TRBJ1-3; no firm D call. CDR1 MNHNS and CDR2 SASEGT come from the germline V gene. V lost 0 bases and J lost 7, with 13 bases in between. The CDR3 sequence is 15 residues long. The CDR3 sequence: CASSEAGLVYNTIYF. The CDR3, as DNA: TGTGCCAGCAGTGAAGCAGGACTTGTTTATAACACCATATATTTT.

The chain links TRBV7-3 to TRBJ2-3; 12 positions agree with TRBD2. The CDR3 consists of 14 residues. V gave up 5 bases and J gave up 7 bases; unmatched junction bases: 4. CDR1 is SGHTA and CDR2 is FQGTGA in the germline V gene. As DNA, the CDR3 is TGTGCCAGCAGCCCTAGCGGGGGGGGAAATACGCAGTATTTT. Translating gives CASSPSGGGNTQYF.

Concerning this clone itself: Other DNA sequences in the sample encode the same CDR3. The CDR3 loop reads CSVGGLNTEAFF. Here the CDR3 DNA reads TGCAGCGTTGGCGGGTTGAACACTGAAGCTTTCTTT. J is TRBJ1-1 and V is TRBV29-1; no clear D gene. V was pared by 4 bases and J by 0 bases, with 6 bases between. The CDR3 extends over 12 amino acids. Germline assignment: CDR1 SQVTM and CDR2 ANQGSEA.

The chain employs TRBV6-1 and TRBJ2-7; D remains ambiguous. There are 16 residues in the CDR3. V was shortened by 2 bases and J by 0 bases, with 14 bases between the two germline ends. Germline loops: CDR1 MNHNS, CDR2 SASEGT. CDR3 sequence: CASSETRQPSSYEQYV. Written as DNA, the CDR3 is TGTGCCAGCAGTGAAACGAGGCAGCCCTCCTCCTACGAGCAGTACGTC.

The rearrangement uses TRBV2 and TRBJ1-2; D may be TRBD1 (6 bases). The CDR3 is 13 amino acids. Germline assignment: CDR1 SNHLY and CDR2 FYNNEI. V was trimmed by 5 bases and J by 1 base, leaving 8 bases between them. The CDR3 sequence: CASSPDSNYGYTF. The CDR3 DNA is TGTGCCAGCAGTCCGGACAGTAACTATGGCTACACCTTC. The complete variable domain, with remaining parts taken from reference TRBV2 and TRBJ1-2, reads EPEVTQTPSHQVTQMGQEVILRCVPISNHLYFYWYRQILGQKVEFLVSFYNNEISEKSEIFDDQFSVERPDGSNFTLKIRSTKLEDSAMYFCASSPDSNYGYTFGSGTRLTVV.

The chain is built from TRBV7-3 and TRBJ1-2; TRBD1 matches at 7 bases. Germline trimming cut 2 bases from V and 4 bases from J; bases unmatched to any gene: 7. The CDR3 length is 15 residues. The germline V gene encodes CDR1 SGHTA and CDR2 FQGTGA. The CDR3 DNA is TGTGCCAGCAGCTTAGGGCCCGGGACAGCCTATGGCTACACCTTC. It translates to CASSLGPGTAYGYTF. The whole variable domain, filled in from reference TRBV7-3 and TRBJ1-2, reads GAGVSQTPSNKVTEKGKYVELRCDPISGHTALYWYRQSLGQGPEFLIYFQGTGAADDSGLPNDRFFAVRPEGSVSTLKIQRTERGDSAVYLCASSLGPGTAYGYTFGSGTRLTVV.

V and J are TRBV18 and TRBJ2-1, with a weak D call TRBD2 (6 bases). Germline loops: CDR1 KGHSH, CDR2 LQKENI. Trimming cost V 5 bases and J 2 bases, with 13 bases left between them. This CDR3 comprises 15 residues. The CDR3 DNA follows: TGTGCCAGCTCAATAGCGGATACAACCTACAATGAGCAGTTCTTC. Amino acid sequence: CASSIADTTYNEQFF.

The chain recombines TRBV19 with TRBJ2-3, with a possible D match to TRBD1 (6 bases). This CDR3 comprises 15 residues. Trimming took off 5 bases at V and 3 bases at J, with 15 bases between the two ends. Looked up from germline, CDR1 is LNHDA and CDR2 is SQIVND (reference sequence). CDR3 loop: CASSPMTGRTDTQYF. The CDR3 DNA is TGTGCCAGTAGTCCGATGACAGGACGGACAGATACGCAGTATTTT.

This clone was seen a few times. This chain joins TRBV19 and TRBJ1-1; 8 nucleotides line up with TRBD1. The CDR3 contains 12 residues. Germline trimming cut 10 bases from V and 1 base from J; bases unmatched to any gene: 2. Germline values: CDR1 LNHDA, CDR2 SQIVND (reference sequence). CDR3 bases: TGTGCCACCGGGACAGGGAACACTGAAGCTTTCTTT. This translates into CATGTGNTEAFF. Full variable domain (outside the CDR3, taken from reference TRBV19 and TRBJ1-1): DGGITQSPKYLFRKEGQNVTLSCEQNLNHDAMYWYRQDPGQGLRLIYYSQIVNDFQKGDIAEGYSVSREKKESFPLTVTSAQKNPTAFYLCATGTGNTEAFFGQGTRLTVV.

This clone came up once. The rearrangement joins TRBV6-1 to TRBJ2-1, with 11 bases matching TRBD1. The germline V gene has CDR1 MNHNS and CDR2 SASEGT. This CDR3 is 14 amino acids long. After removal of 5 bases from V and 7 bases from J, the junction contained 4 bases not matched to a gene. DNA for the CDR3: TGTGCCAGCAGTTTGGACAGGGGGCTGAATGAGCAGTTCTTC. Translation: CASSLDRGLNEQFF.

V is TRBV2 and J is TRBJ1-3; possibly TRBD1 for D (5 bases). V was shortened by 2 bases and J by 3 bases, with 14 bases between the two germline ends. Germline V gene data show CDR1 as SNHLY and CDR2 as FYNNEI. The CDR3 runs 16 residues. CDR3 DNA: TGTGCCAGCAGTGAACTAGAGGGAGGGGTTGGAAACACCATATATTTT. Protein product: CASSELEGGVGNTIYF.

V and J are TRBV6-5 and TRBJ2-5; a weak D match, TRBD2 (5 bases). The CDR3 runs 16 residues. Between the trimmed V and J ends, which lost 4 bases and 5 bases, there was a span of 20 bases. Looked up from germline, CDR1 is MNHEY and CDR2 is SVGAGI. CDR3 residues: CASSSPSGDSGETQYF. The DNA of the CDR3 is TGTGCCAGCAGTTCTCCGAGCGGAGACTCCGGGGAGACCCAGTACTTC.

The chain couples TRBV7-2 to TRBJ2-5, with 10 bases aligning to TRBD1. Germline loops: CDR1 SGHTA, CDR2 FQGNSA. The CDR3 totals 13 residues. Germline trimming cut 6 bases from V and 4 bases from J; bases unmatched to any gene: 2. CDR3 sequence reads: CASSRDRGETQYF. The CDR3 coding sequence is TGTGCCAGCAGTAGGGACAGGGGAGAGACCCAGTACTTC.

The chain uses TRBV5-4 and TRBJ2-5; 7 nucleotides agree with TRBD1. The germline CDR1 and CDR2 sequences are SGHNT and YYREEE (reference sequence). The CDR3 sequence is 15 residues long. V trimming: 1 base; J trimming: 5 bases; junction bases outside the gene matches: 8. CDR3 protein: CASSLPGQRYETQYF. CDR3 sequence (DNA): TGTGCCAGCAGCTTGCCGGGACAGAGGTACGAGACCCAGTACTTC.

This clone was recorded only once. The rearrangement uses TRBV7-2 and TRBJ2-1, with 15 positions matching TRBD2. The ends lost 5 bases at V and 8 bases at J; junction bases unmatched: 7. The CDR3 consists of 16 residues. Germline assignment: CDR1 SGHTA and CDR2 FQGNSA. This chain's CDR3 is CASSLQGTSGGHEQFF. The CDR3 DNA reads TGTGCCAGCAGCCTACAAGGGACTAGCGGGGGGCATGAGCAGTTCTTC.

This rearrangement joins TRBV5-6 to TRBJ1-2; D gene unclear. Germline-derived CDR1 and CDR2 are SGHDT and YYEEEE. The CDR3 is 11 amino acids. Trimming shortened V by 1 base and J by 7 bases, and 5 bases separated the two germline ends. The CDR3 DNA follows: TGTGCCAGCAGCTTGTTGGCTGGCTACACCTTC. As protein: CASSLLAGYTF.

The V call is TRBV7-2, the J call TRBJ2-7, with D possibly matching TRBD2 (6 bases). Trimming took off 0 bases at V and 0 bases at J, with 6 bases between the two ends. Per germline, CDR1 SGHTA and CDR2 FQGNSA. The CDR3 extends over 14 amino acids. The CDR3 bases are TGTGCCAGCAGCTTAGCGGGGGGCTCCTACGAGCAGTACTTC. It encodes CASSLAGGSYEQYF.